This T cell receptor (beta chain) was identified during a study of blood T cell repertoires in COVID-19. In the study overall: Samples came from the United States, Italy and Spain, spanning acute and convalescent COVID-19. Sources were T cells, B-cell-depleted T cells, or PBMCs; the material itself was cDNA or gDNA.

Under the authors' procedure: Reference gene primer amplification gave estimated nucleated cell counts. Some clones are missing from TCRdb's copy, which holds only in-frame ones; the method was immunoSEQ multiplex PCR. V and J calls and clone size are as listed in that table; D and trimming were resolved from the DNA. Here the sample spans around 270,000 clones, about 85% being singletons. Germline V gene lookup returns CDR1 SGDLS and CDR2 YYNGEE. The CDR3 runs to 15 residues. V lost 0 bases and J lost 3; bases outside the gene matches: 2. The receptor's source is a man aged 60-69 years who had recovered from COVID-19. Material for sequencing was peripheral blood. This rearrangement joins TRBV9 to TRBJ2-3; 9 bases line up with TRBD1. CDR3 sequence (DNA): TGTGCCAGCAGCGTAGTTGGACAGGGGACAGATACGCAGTATTTT. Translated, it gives CASSVVGQGTDTQYF.